The 23 T cell receptor beta chains below come from one sample, sequenced in a study of blood T cell repertoires in COVID-19 (dated by TCRdb to 2019 to 2021). The library was made by the immunoSEQ multiplex PCR assay. TCRdb re-hosts the immuneACCESS table, in-frame sequences only. Its copies lack some clones; in the studies checked, an unresolved V gene accounts for under half of them, and the cause for the rest is not known. Across this sample there are under 200,000 clones, with about nine tenths seen only once. The ten largest clones capture approximately 0.48% of the sample. Sequencing used peripheral blood. The source is a man aged 50 to 60 with acute or convalescent COVID-19.

The chain carries TRBV28 and TRBJ1-6; 9 bases match TRBD1. The germline V gene encodes CDR1 MDHEN and CDR2 SYDVKM. Trimming removed 4 bases from V and 2 bases from J; junction bases left unmatched: 3. The CDR3 length is 16 residues. The DNA of the CDR3 is TGTGCCAGCAGTTGGGGACAGGGCCCCTATAATTCACCCCTCCACTTT. This sequence encodes CASSWGQGPYNSPLHF.

The V call is TRBV12-5, the J call TRBJ2-2, with TRBD2 identical over 12 bases. The V and J ends lost 1 base and 4 bases, in that order; junction bases with no gene match: 4. Germline-derived CDR1 and CDR2 are LGHNT and FRNRAP. This CDR3 comprises 17 residues. The CDR3 protein is CASGLDLAGGITGELFF. CDR3 nucleotides: TGTGCTAGTGGTTTGGACCTAGCGGGAGGGATCACCGGGGAGCTGTTTTTT.

The chain is built from TRBV2 and TRBJ2-1; TRBD1 matches 9 bases. J gave up 7 bases and V 7 bases, and 5 bases lay outside the gene matches. The germline V gene has CDR1 SNHLY and CDR2 FYNNEI. This CDR3 is 13 amino acids long. Here the CDR3 DNA reads TGTGCCAGCAAGGGGACAGGGATGAATGAGCAGTTCTTC. This codes for CASKGTGMNEQFF.

The gene calls are TRBV5-1 and TRBJ2-1; D is uncertain. The CDR3 totals 15 residues. In germline, CDR1 is SGHRS, CDR2 YFSETQ. The germline V and J ends were trimmed by 0 bases and 6 bases, with 13 bases remaining between them. CDR3 protein: CASSLEVGGLNEQFF. CDR3 DNA sequence: TGCGCCAGCAGCTTGGAGGTCGGCGGTCTCAATGAGCAGTTCTTC.

The rearrangement links TRBV27 to TRBJ2-1; 7 bases agree with TRBD2. CDR1 and CDR2 (germline): MNHEY, SMNVEV (reference sequence). The CDR3 covers 14 residues. Germline trimming cut 4 bases from V and 8 bases from J; bases unmatched to any gene: 8. The CDR3 spells CASSYGGSIDEQFF. The CDR3 DNA sequence: TGTGCCAGCAGTTATGGCGGGAGTATAGATGAGCAGTTCTTC.

The genes are TRBV7-3 and TRBJ2-3; the match to TRBD1 covers 11 bases. There are 15 residues in the CDR3. Germline V gene sequence: CDR1 SGHTA, CDR2 FQGTGA. V shed 5 bases and J 2 bases; nucleotides not matched to a gene: 3. Here the CDR3 DNA reads TGTGCCAGCAGCCCAGGACAGGGGGCCACAGATACGCAGTATTTT. This gives the protein CASSPGQGATDTQYF.

This clone was counted a few times. The chain recombines TRBV27 with TRBJ1-5; D is possibly TRBD1 (6 bases). Germline V gene sequence: CDR1 MNHEY, CDR2 SMNVEV (reference sequence). The V and J ends lost 6 bases and 7 bases respectively, with 16 bases between them. The CDR3 is 14 residues long. The CDR3 region has the DNA TGTGCCAGCAGCCGCGATGGGGGCGGCCAGCCCCAGCATTTT. This gives the protein CASSRDGGGQPQHF.

The chain employs TRBV12-5 and TRBJ2-1; 12 positions agree with TRBD2. J was trimmed by 6 bases and V by 0 bases; bases with no gene match: 15. The CDR3 has 20 residues. Germline V CDR1 and CDR2: LGHNT, FRNRAP. The CDR3 bases are TGTGCTAGTGGTTTGGTACTGGGGACGCTAGCGGGGGGGAGGTCCAATGAGCAGTTCTTC. Protein: CASGLVLGTLAGGRSNEQFF.

The chain carries TRBV28 and TRBJ2-3, with 16 bases lining up with TRBD2. After removal of 6 bases from V and 4 bases from J, the junction contained 19 bases not matched to a gene. This CDR3 has 21 amino acids. Germline V gene lookup returns CDR1 MDHEN and CDR2 SYDVKM. CDR3 coding DNA: TGTGCCAGCAGCCTGGGACCGCCGGGACTAGCGGGGGGGAGGGACCCAGATACGCAGTATTTT. Amino acids: CASSLGPPGLAGGRDPDTQYF.

This rearrangement joins TRBV14 to TRBJ1-6, with D hard to call. Trimming left V 4 bases short and J 7 bases short, with 11 bases between. CDR3 length: 14 residues. CDR1 and CDR2 from the germline V gene are SGHDN and FVKESK. CDR3 coding DNA: TGTGCCAGCAGCCCCGACAAGCTGAATTCACCCCTCCACTTT. It is translated as CASSPDKLNSPLHF.

CDR3 region: CASSQWGQGTYNEQFF. The CDR3 DNA reads TGTGCCAGCAGCCAATGGGGACAGGGGACCTACAATGAGCAGTTCTTC. The chain is built from TRBV14 and TRBJ2-1, with 10 positions matching TRBD1. From germline, CDR1 is SGHDN and CDR2 FVKESK. J lost 2 bases, V lost 2 bases, and 3 bases had no gene match. The CDR3 spans 16 residues.

Comments on this clone: Other DNA sequences in this specimen translate into the identical CDR3. The V call is TRBV9, the J call TRBJ2-3; TRBD2 might be the D (6 bases). Germline V gene lookup returns CDR1 SGDLS and CDR2 YYNGEE. The CDR3 spans 14 residues. Trimming cost V 0 bases and J 6 bases, with 11 bases left between them. The CDR3 spells CASSVAGGADTQYF. CDR3 sequence (DNA): TGTGCCAGCAGCGTAGCTGGAGGGGCCGATACGCAGTATTTT.

This clone was observed once. V is TRBV2 and J is TRBJ2-2, with 10 bases fitting TRBD1. Germline CDR1 SNHLY, CDR2 FYNNEI. V was pared by 7 bases and J by 2 bases, with 4 bases of the junction left unmatched. The CDR3 runs 15 residues. CDR3 sequence (DNA): TGTGCCAGCACAAGACAGGGGGCAAACACCGGGGAGCTGTTTTTT. It is translated as CASTRQGANTGELFF.

The chain couples TRBV11-2 to TRBJ1-6, with TRBD1 identical over 8 bases. Germline CDR1 and CDR2: SGHAT and FQNNGV. The J segment lost 8 bases and the V segment lost 5 bases, leaving 8 bases of the junction unmatched. CDR3 length: 15 residues. The CDR3 bases are TGTGCCAGCAGCATAATCAGGGGGCGGGATTCACCCCTCCACTTT. Amino acid sequence: CASSIIRGRDSPLHF.

The rearrangement uses TRBV11-2 and TRBJ2-1; D is uncertain. The CDR3 is 15 residues long. The V end was cut by 5 bases, the J end by 0 bases, with 11 bases between. Germline V gene sequence: CDR1 SGHAT, CDR2 FQNNGV. CDR3 residues: CASSQLRSSYNEQFF. For the CDR3, the DNA is TGTGCCAGCAGCCAACTTCGGAGCTCCTACAATGAGCAGTTCTTC.

J is TRBJ2-5 and V is TRBV7-8; D is perhaps TRBD1 (6 bases). CDR1 SGHVS and CDR2 FQNEAQ come from the germline V gene. The CDR3 totals 18 residues. V was cut by 3 bases and J by 4 bases, with 24 bases left in between. The CDR3 here is CASSFGPRGQGMGETQYF. CDR3 nucleotides: TGTGCCAGCAGCTTCGGCCCGCGCGGTCAGGGGATGGGAGAGACCCAGTACTTC. The full variable domain, with the rest looked up from reference TRBV7-8 and TRBJ2-5, is GAGVSQSPRYKVAKRGQDVALRCDPISGHVSLFWYQQALGQGPEFLTYFQNEAQLDKSGLPSDRFFAERPEGSVSTLKIQRTQQEDSAVYLCASSFGPRGQGMGETQYFGPGTRLLVL.

The chain is built from TRBV15 and TRBJ1-5; 10 bases are shared with TRBD1. This CDR3 is 17 amino acids long. Germline loops: CDR1 LNHNV, CDR2 YYDKDF (reference sequence). Germline trimming cut 3 bases from V and 6 bases from J; bases unmatched to any gene: 11. CDR3 loop: CATSRRTGGQVGQPQHF. The CDR3 DNA reads TGTGCCACCAGCAGGAGGACAGGGGGGCAAGTTGGTCAGCCCCAGCATTTT.

J is TRBJ2-7 and V is TRBV10-2; 7 nucleotides align to TRBD2. Trimming cost V 5 bases and J 5 bases; bases outside gene matches: 15. Germline V gene sequence: CDR1 WSHSY, CDR2 SAAADI. The CDR3 loop spans 16 amino acids. CDR3: CASSIHRGSRSDEQYF. DNA of the CDR3: TGCGCCAGCAGTATACATCGCGGGAGTCGATCCGACGAGCAGTACTTC.

The rearrangement uses TRBV29-1 and TRBJ2-2, with a possible D match to TRBD2 (5 bases). Looked up from germline, CDR1 is SQVTM and CDR2 is ANQGSEA. Trimming stripped 5 bases from V and 2 bases from J, with 15 bases between. This CDR3 has 15 amino acids. The CDR3: CSVRERASNTGELFF. DNA for the CDR3: TGCAGCGTTAGAGAGAGGGCTAGCAACACCGGGGAGCTGTTTTTT.

The chain uses TRBV28 and TRBJ2-1; 8 nucleotides agree with TRBD2. Germline V gene sequence: CDR1 MDHEN, CDR2 SYDVKM. Trimming cost V 3 bases and J 8 bases; bases outside gene matches: 6. The CDR3 sequence is 14 residues long. The CDR3 spells CASSFSGRGDEQFF. Here the CDR3 DNA reads TGTGCCAGCAGTTTCTCCGGGAGGGGCGATGAGCAGTTCTTC. The full variable domain, its missing parts supplied by reference TRBV28 and TRBJ2-1, is DVKVTQSSRYLVKRTGEKVFLECVQDMDHENMFWYRQDPGLGLRLIYFSYDVKMKEKGDIPEGYSVSREKKERFSLILESASTNQTSMYLCASSFSGRGDEQFFGPGTRLTVL.

The chain joins TRBV27 to TRBJ1-4; 7 bases are a match to TRBD1. The CDR3 extends over 16 amino acids. The V gene end was trimmed by 6 bases and the J gene end by 3 bases; junction bases not matched to a gene: 10. CDR1 is MNHEY, CDR2 SMNVEV, per germline (reference sequence). The CDR3 DNA follows: TGTGCCAGCAGGACCGCACCGGGACAGTCTAATGAAAAACTGTTTTTT. Amino acids: CASRTAPGQSNEKLFF.

The DNA for the CDR3 is TGTGCCAGTAGTACATACAGGGGGCGGAGGACTGAAGCTTTCTTT. The encoded protein is CASSTYRGRRTEAFF. The chain couples TRBV19 to TRBJ1-1; 9 positions agree with TRBD1. This CDR3 contains 15 residues. With V trimmed by 4 bases and J by 5 bases, 8 bases remained unmatched. CDR1 LNHDA and CDR2 SQIVND come from the germline V gene (reference sequence).

This sequence joins TRBV6-1 and TRBJ2-3; D call uncertain. Germline V gene data show CDR1 as MNHNS and CDR2 as SASEGT. The V gene lost 3 bases and the J gene lost 4 bases, with 5 bases spanning the gap. The CDR3 covers 12 residues. The CDR3 is CASSDSADTQYF. Written as DNA, the CDR3 is TGTGCCAGCAGTGACAGCGCAGATACGCAGTATTTT.